This T cell receptor beta chain derives from a study of blood T cell repertoires in COVID-19. For the study at large: PBMCs, B-cell-depleted T cells, or T cells provided the cDNA or gDNA that made up the material.

Trimming cost V 7 bases and J 3 bases; bases outside gene matches: 2. Germline V gives CDR1 ENHRY, CDR2 SYGVKD. The CDR3 spans 13 residues. Only in-frame clones appear in the TCRdb table, and some are missing; sequencing was by immunoSEQ multiplex PCR. Of 86,000 or so clones listed, about 95% were seen once; the top ten hold around 4%. This clone appeared a single time. The sequence was collected from a human donor with active COVID-19. The donor label of this sample is uncertain. The rearrangement joins TRBV10-3 to TRBJ1-5; 8 positions match TRBD1. The sequenced sample consisted of peripheral blood. The CDR3 region is CAITGQVNQPQHF. The CDR3 DNA is TGTGCCATCACGGGACAGGTCAATCAGCCCCAGCATTTT.